Sequencing of this TCR beta chain was carried out in a study of T cells after yellow fever vaccination. Notes on the study in general: In FACS-sorted repertoires, abundant clonotypes from the bulk population could appear as contaminants.

This CDR3 spans 14 amino acids. Germline V gene data show CDR1 as SGHAT and CDR2 as FQNNGV. The V and J ends lost 2 bases and 1 base respectively, with 7 bases between them. In this sample, this clonotype turned up many times. Its specificity is not known. Production of TCR cDNA was by 5'RACE template switching, which also added a universal primer site and UMIs. Using its own MiXCR run on the 5' RACE reads, TCRdb lists one record per CDR3 protein. The data contain some 240,000 distinct CDR3 sequences, 3% to 4% of them singletons. The sequence derives from a man between 18 and 35 years old who received the YFV17D yellow fever vaccine. The sample in question was CD4+ T cells sorted from PBMCs, obtained 10 days after the yellow fever booster vaccination. The rearrangement links TRBV11-2 to TRBJ2-3; D remains ambiguous. The CDR3 loop is CASSLRGRTDTQYF. The CDR3 DNA reads TGTGCCAGCAGCTTAAGAGGCCGCACAGATACGCAGTATTTT.